This T cell receptor (beta chain) was retrieved from a study of T-cell reconstitution after alpha-beta-depleted transplantation in children. V gave up 5 bases and J gave up 5 bases; unmatched junction bases: 8. This CDR3 is built from 14 residues. Germline V lookup: CDR1 SGHTA, CDR2 FQGTGA. Preparation of the TCRbeta library involved a method that used unique molecular identifiers. TCRdb fed the PCR reads into MiXCR, producing one record per CDR3 protein. The table has around 370,000 distinct CDR3 sequences, approximately 10% seen once. The sequence was obtained from a human donor who donated a stem cell graft to a child with acute lymphoblastic leukemia. The chain carries TRBV7-3 and TRBJ1-1; TRBD1 agrees at 7 bases. Here the sequenced sample was PBMCs from the stem cell graft donor, taken from the stem cell graft. DNA of the CDR3: TGTGCCAGCAGCCCTCTCGACAGGGATACTGAAGCTTTCTTT. Translation: CASSPLDRDTEAFF. The full variable domain, completed using reference TRBV7-3 and TRBJ1-1, is GAGVSQTPSNKVTEKGKYVELRCDPISGHTALYWYRQSLGQGPEFLIYFQGTGAADDSGLPNDRFFAVRPEGSVSTLKIQRTERGDSAVYLCASSPLDRDTEAFFGQGTRLTVV.